This is a list of T cell receptor beta chains from one sample in a study of T cell responses to AZD1222 COVID-19 vaccine. Only in-frame clones appear in the TCRdb table, and some are missing; sequencing was by immunoSEQ multiplex PCR. The sample records 150,000 or so clones, roughly nine tenths being singletons. This specimen was peripheral blood, taken 28 days after the second AZD1222 dose. The receptors come from an adult who received the AZD1222 COVID-19 vaccine. Both conserved end residues are part of each CDR3. D genes are given only for firm matches. Clone size is shown for a subset of rows, as once, few, many or a class of expanded clone.

>.|TRBV4-1|.|TRBJ1-5
CASSPEKGQHNQPQHF
TGCGCCAGCAGCCCAGAAAAGGGACAACACAATCAGCCCCAGCATTTT
>TRBD1|TRBV7-9|.|TRBJ1-2
CASSLEPDRAYGYTF
TGTGCCAGCAGCTTAGAACCGGACAGGGCCTATGGCTACACCTTC
>.|TRBV7-2|.|TRBJ1-2
CASSLGRRDYIVRGYTF
TGTGCCAGCAGCTTAGGGAGAAGGGACTACATCGTGCGGGGCTACACCTTC
>TRBD1|TRBV19|.|TRBJ2-2
CASSLTGLGGELFF
TGTGCCAGTAGTCTGACAGGGTTGGGCGGGGAGCTGTTTTTT
>.|TRBV19|.|TRBJ1-5
CASSILTGPGGNQPQHF
TGTGCCAGTAGTATCCTTACAGGTCCTGGGGGCAATCAGCCCCAGCATTTT
>TRBD2|TRBV19|.|TRBJ2-5
CASSPPSGRAWETQYF
TGTGCCAGTAGTCCGCCTAGCGGGAGGGCTTGGGAGACCCAGTACTTC
>.|TRBV28|.|TRBJ2-1
CASSPDGYSYNEQFF
TGTGCCAGCAGTCCGGACGGATACTCCTACAATGAGCAGTTCTTC
>.|TRBV7-3|.|TRBJ1-1
CASSLTGTARAEAFF
TGTGCCAGCAGCTTAACAGGCACAGCCAGGGCTGAAGCTTTCTTT
>TRBD1|TRBV28|.|TRBJ1-4
CASSLVSGTGGENMRKLFF
TGTGCCAGCAGTTTAGTGTCTGGGACAGGGGGCGAAAATATGCGAAAACTGTTTTTT
>.|TRBV18|.|TRBJ2-3
CASSPGGDTQYF
TGTGCCAGCTCACCCGGGGGAGATACGCAGTATTTT
>TRBD1|TRBV19|many|TRBJ2-6
CASNDPGQGAPGANVLTF
TGTGCCAGTAACGATCCGGGACAGGGGGCGCCTGGGGCCAACGTCCTGACTTTC